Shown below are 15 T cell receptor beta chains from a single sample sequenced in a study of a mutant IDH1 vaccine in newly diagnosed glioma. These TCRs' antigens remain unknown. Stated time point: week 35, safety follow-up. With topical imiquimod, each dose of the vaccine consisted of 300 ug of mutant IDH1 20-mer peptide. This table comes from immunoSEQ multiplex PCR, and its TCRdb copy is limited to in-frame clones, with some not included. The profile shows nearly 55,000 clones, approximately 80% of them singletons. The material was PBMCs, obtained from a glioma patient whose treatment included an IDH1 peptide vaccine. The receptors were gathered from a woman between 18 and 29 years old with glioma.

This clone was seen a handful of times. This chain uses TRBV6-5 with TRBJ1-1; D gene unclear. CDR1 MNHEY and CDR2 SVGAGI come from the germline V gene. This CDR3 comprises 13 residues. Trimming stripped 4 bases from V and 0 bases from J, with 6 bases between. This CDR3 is CASSSIMNTEAFF. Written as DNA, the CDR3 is TGTGCCAGCAGTTCCATCATGAACACTGAAGCTTTCTTT.

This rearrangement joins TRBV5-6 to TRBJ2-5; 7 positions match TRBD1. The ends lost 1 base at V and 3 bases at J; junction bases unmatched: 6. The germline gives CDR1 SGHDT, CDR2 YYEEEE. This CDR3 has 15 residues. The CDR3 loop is CASSLPGQRKETQYF. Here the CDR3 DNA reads TGTGCCAGCAGCTTGCCGGGACAGAGAAAAGAGACCCAGTACTTC. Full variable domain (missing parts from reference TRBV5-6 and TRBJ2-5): DAGVTQSPTHLIKTRGQQVTLRCSPKSGHDTVSWYQQALGQGPQFIFQYYEEEERQRGNFPDRFSGHQFPNYSSELNVNALLLGDSALYLCASSLPGQRKETQYFGPGTRLLVL.

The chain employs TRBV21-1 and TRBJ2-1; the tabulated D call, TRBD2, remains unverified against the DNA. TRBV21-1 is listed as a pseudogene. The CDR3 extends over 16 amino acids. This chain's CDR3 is CASSRASGSAYNEQFF. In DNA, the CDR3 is TGTGCCAGCAGCAGAGCGAGCGGGAGTGCCTACAATGAGCAGTTCTTC.

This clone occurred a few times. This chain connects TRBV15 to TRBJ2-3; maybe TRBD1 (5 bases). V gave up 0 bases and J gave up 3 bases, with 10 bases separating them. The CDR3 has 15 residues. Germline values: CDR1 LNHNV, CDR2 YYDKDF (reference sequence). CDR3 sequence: CATSRDRVYTDTQYF. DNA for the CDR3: TGTGCCACCAGCAGAGACAGGGTCTATACAGATACGCAGTATTTT.

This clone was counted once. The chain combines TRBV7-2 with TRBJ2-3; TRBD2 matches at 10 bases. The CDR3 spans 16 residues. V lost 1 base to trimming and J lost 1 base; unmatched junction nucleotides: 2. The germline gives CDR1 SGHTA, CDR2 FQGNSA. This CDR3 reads CASSLGLAGGTDTQYF. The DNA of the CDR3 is TGTGCCAGCAGCTTAGGCCTAGCGGGGGGCACAGATACGCAGTATTTT.

The CDR3 here is CASSEALQGGLVDSPLHF. CDR3 nucleotide sequence: TGTGCCAGCAGTGAAGCGCTTCAGGGGGGCTTAGTAGATTCACCCCTCCACTTT. The rearrangement links TRBV2 to TRBJ1-6; 7 nucleotides match TRBD1. The CDR3 is made up of 18 amino acids. Per germline, CDR1 SNHLY and CDR2 FYNNEI. Unmatched junction bases numbered 13, after V lost 0 bases and J lost 8 bases.

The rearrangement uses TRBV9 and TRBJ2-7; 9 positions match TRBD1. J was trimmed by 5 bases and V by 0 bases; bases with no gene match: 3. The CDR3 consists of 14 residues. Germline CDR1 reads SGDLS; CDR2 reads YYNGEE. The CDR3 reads CASSVVGQGDEQYF. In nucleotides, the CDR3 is TGTGCCAGCAGCGTAGTGGGACAGGGTGACGAGCAGTACTTC. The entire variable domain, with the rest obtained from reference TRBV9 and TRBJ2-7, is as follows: DSGVTQTPKHLITATGQRVTLRCSPRSGDLSVYWYQQSLDQGLQFLIQYYNGEERAKGNILERFSAQQFPDLHSELNLSSLELGDSALYFCASSVVGQGDEQYFGPGTRLTVT.

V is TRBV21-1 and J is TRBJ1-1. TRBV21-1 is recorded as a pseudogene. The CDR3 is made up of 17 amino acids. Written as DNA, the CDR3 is TGTGCCAGCAGCAAAGCGCAGAAGGACGTGGGGAACACTGAAGCTTTCTTT. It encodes CASSKAQKDVGNTEAFF.

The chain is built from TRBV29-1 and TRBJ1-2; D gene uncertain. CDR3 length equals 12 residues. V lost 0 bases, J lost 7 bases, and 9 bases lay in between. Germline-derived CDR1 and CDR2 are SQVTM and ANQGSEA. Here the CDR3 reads CSVEDPDGGYTF. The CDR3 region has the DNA TGCAGCGTTGAAGATCCCGACGGTGGCTACACCTTC.

CDR3 nucleotide sequence: TGTGCCAGCAGCGCCAACCCGGGACTCAAGAACACTGAAGCTTTCTTT. The encoded protein is CASSANPGLKNTEAFF. The chain combines TRBV9 with TRBJ1-1; D possibly corresponds to TRBD1 (5 bases). V gave up 3 bases and J gave up 1 base, with 16 bases separating them. The CDR3 extends over 16 amino acids. Germline V gene sequence: CDR1 SGDLS, CDR2 YYNGEE. Combining the CDR3 with reference TRBV9 and TRBJ1-1 gives the whole variable domain DSGVTQTPKHLITATGQRVTLRCSPRSGDLSVYWYQQSLDQGLQFLIQYYNGEERAKGNILERFSAQQFPDLHSELNLSSLELGDSALYFCASSANPGLKNTEAFFGQGTRLTVV.

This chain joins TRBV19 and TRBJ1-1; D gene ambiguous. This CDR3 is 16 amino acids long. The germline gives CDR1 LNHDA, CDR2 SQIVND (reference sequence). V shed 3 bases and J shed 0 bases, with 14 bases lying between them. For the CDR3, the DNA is TGTGCCAGTAGTATGCTAGGGTTTCGGTTGAACACTGAAGCTTTCTTT. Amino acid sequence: CASSMLGFRLNTEAFF.

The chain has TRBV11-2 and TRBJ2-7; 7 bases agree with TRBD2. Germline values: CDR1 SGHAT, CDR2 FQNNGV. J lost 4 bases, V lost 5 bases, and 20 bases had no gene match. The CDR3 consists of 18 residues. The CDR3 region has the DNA TGTGCCAGCAGCCGGGCGCCTAGCGGAGGCGCCTACCATTACGAGCAGTACTTC. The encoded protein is CASSRAPSGGAYHYEQYF.

The CDR3 DNA reads TGTGCCAGCAGAAAAGGGGGGGCGAAGGTGAACACTGAAGCTTTCTTT. This codes for CASRKGGAKVNTEAFF. This chain joins TRBV7-8 and TRBJ1-1, with a possible D match to TRBD1 (6 bases). Per the germline V gene, CDR1 is SGHVS and CDR2 is FQNEAQ. This CDR3 is 16 amino acids long. V lost 6 bases and J 0 bases, leaving 17 bases between the germline ends.

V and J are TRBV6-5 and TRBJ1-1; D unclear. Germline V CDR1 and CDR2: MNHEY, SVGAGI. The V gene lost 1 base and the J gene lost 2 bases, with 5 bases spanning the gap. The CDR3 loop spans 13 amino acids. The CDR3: CASSYYVNTEAFF. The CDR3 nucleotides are TGTGCCAGCAGTTACTATGTTAACACTGAAGCTTTCTTT.

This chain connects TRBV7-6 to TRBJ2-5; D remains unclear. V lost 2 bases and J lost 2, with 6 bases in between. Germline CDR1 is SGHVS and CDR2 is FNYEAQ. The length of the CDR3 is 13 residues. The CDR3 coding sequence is TGTGCCAGCAGCTTAAGTTCTCAAGAGACCCAGTACTTC. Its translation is CASSLSSQETQYF.